These 9 T cell receptor beta chains share one sample of origin, sequenced in a study of technical replicates of blood from several donors. This table comes from immunoSEQ multiplex PCR, and its TCRdb copy is limited to in-frame clones, with some not included. This sample has around 76,000 clones, with under 99% found just once. The specimen was T cells isolated from PBMCs. The source is a human donor in good health.

This chain links TRBV10-3 with TRBJ2-1, with 9 bases fitting TRBD1. Germline V gene data show CDR1 as ENHRY and CDR2 as SYGVKD. The trim removed 8 bases at V and 5 bases at J, leaving 7 bases unmatched. This CDR3 has 14 residues. As DNA, the CDR3 is TGTGCCATCGTTTCCGGGACAGGGAACAATGAGCAGTTCTTC. Amino acid sequence: CAIVSGTGNNEQFF.

The V and J genes are TRBV6-1 and TRBJ1-1; D is unclear. The CDR3 is made up of 11 amino acids. Germline lookup yields CDR1 MNHNS and CDR2 SASEGT. The V gene lost 9 bases and the J gene lost 11 bases, with 16 bases spanning the gap. Here the CDR3 reads CASIQSGIAFF. The CDR3 nucleotides read TGTGCCAGTATACAGTCGGGGATTGCTTTCTTT.

The chain carries TRBV4-2 and TRBJ2-3; TRBD2 matches 10 bases. The germline gives CDR1 LGHNA, CDR2 YNFKEQ. CDR3 length: 17 amino acids. Trimming cost V 0 bases and J 3 bases; bases outside gene matches: 6. The CDR3 sequence: CASSQDSYSGGTDTQYF. The CDR3 coding sequence is TGTGCCAGCAGCCAAGATTCTTATAGCGGGGGGACAGATACGCAGTATTTT.

This clone was observed once. The chain combines TRBV6-5 with TRBJ1-5; 10 nucleotides agree with TRBD1. J gave up 7 bases and V 6 bases, and 9 bases lay outside the gene matches. CDR1 and CDR2 (germline): MNHEY, SVGAGI. The CDR3 has 15 residues. Here the CDR3 reads CASRSAGQGQQPQHF. The CDR3 DNA reads as TGTGCCAGCAGGTCCGCGGGACAGGGGCAACAGCCCCAGCATTTT.

The J gene is TRBJ2-3, the V gene TRBV19, with D tentatively TRBD2 (6 bases). Trimming took off 6 bases at V and 2 bases at J, with 18 bases between the two ends. CDR3 size: 16 residues. Germline V gene sequence: CDR1 LNHDA, CDR2 SQIVND (reference sequence). The CDR3, as DNA: TGTGCCAGTAGGAGTGGGACTCGATTCTACACAGATACGCAGTATTTT. Amino acid sequence: CASRSGTRFYTDTQYF.

This chain uses TRBV4-3 with TRBJ2-5, with 11 bases that match TRBD2. The V and J ends lost 0 bases and 6 bases, in that order; junction bases with no gene match: 6. The CDR3 has 16 amino acids. CDR1 is LGHNA and CDR2 is YSLEER in the germline V gene. The CDR3: CASSQELAGEGQTQYF. As DNA, the CDR3 is TGCGCCAGCAGCCAAGAACTAGCGGGAGAAGGGCAGACCCAGTACTTC.

A single count supports this clone. The V and J genes are TRBV27 and TRBJ1-2; D unresolved. Between the trimmed V and J ends, which lost 7 bases and 0 bases, there was a span of 18 bases. In germline, CDR1 is MNHEY, CDR2 SMNVEV (reference sequence). The CDR3 is 16 amino acids. The CDR3 DNA reads TGTGCCAGCACCCTTCACCACTCGATTACTAACTATGGCTACACCTTC. Amino acids: CASTLHHSITNYGYTF.

The chain carries TRBV10-3 and TRBJ2-1, with 8 positions matching TRBD2. Germline values: CDR1 ENHRY, CDR2 SYGVKD. This CDR3 has 17 amino acids. V shed 6 bases and J 8 bases; nucleotides not matched to a gene: 18. CDR3 sequence reads: CAIRGGGSAGVRDEQFF. The CDR3 DNA reads as TGTGCCATCAGGGGAGGAGGGTCAGCGGGAGTAAGGGATGAGCAGTTCTTC.

The J gene is TRBJ2-1, the V gene TRBV10-1; TRBD2 matches 7 bases. The V segment lost 0 bases and the J segment 14 bases; nucleotides outside the gene matches: 4. The CDR3 sequence is 12 residues long. The germline V gene has CDR1 WNHNN and CDR2 SYGVQD (reference sequence). The CDR3 loop is CASSESAGREFF. The DNA for the CDR3 is TGCGCCAGCAGTGAGTCTGCAGGGAGGGAGTTCTTC.